The 28 T cell receptor beta chains below come from one sample, sequenced in a study of OX40 agonist ivuxolimab in advanced cancers. TCRdb's table, derived via immunoSEQ multiplex PCR, lists solely in-frame clones and lacks some. The sample carries 70,000 or so clones, about 84% recorded once. The sample was CD4+ or CD8+ T cells sorted from blood, taken in a trial of the OX40 agonist ivuxolimab. All receptors come from an adult with an advanced solid tumor such as melanoma, head and neck, liver or kidney cancer.

The chain uses TRBV5-6 and TRBJ2-3; a possible D gene is TRBD2 (6 bases). V was cut by 0 bases and J by 1 base, with 9 bases left in between. CDR1 SGHDT and CDR2 YYEEEE come from the germline V gene. The CDR3 covers 15 residues. CDR3 loop: CASSLVSGGTDTQYF. CDR3 nucleotide sequence: TGTGCCAGCAGCTTGGTTAGCGGAGGCACAGATACGCAGTATTTT.

This clone was seen a handful of times. The CDR3 DNA reads TGTGCCAGCAGCCTGGAGGGGACTCCACGGTCAGATACGCAGTATTTT. Its protein is CASSLEGTPRSDTQYF. The chain employs TRBV5-6 and TRBJ2-3; the D gene is possibly TRBD2 (6 bases). Germline CDR1 reads SGHDT; CDR2 reads YYEEEE. The CDR3 is made up of 16 amino acids. With 4 bases removed from V and 4 bases from J, the gap between germline ends came to 19 bases.

V and J are TRBV28 and TRBJ1-4; D perhaps matches TRBD1 (5 bases). Deletions cut 5 bases from V and 4 bases from J, with 11 bases between. The length of the CDR3 is 14 residues. Germline CDR1 reads MDHEN; CDR2 reads SYDVKM. The CDR3 coding sequence is TGTGCCAGCAGTGGGGGACTGGATAATGAAAAACTGTTTTTT. This encodes CASSGGLDNEKLFF. The full variable domain, completed using reference TRBV28 and TRBJ1-4, is DVKVTQSSRYLVKRTGEKVFLECVQDMDHENMFWYRQDPGLGLRLIYFSYDVKMKEKGDIPEGYSVSREKKERFSLILESASTNQTSMYLCASSGGLDNEKLFFGSGTQLSVL.

V and J are TRBV5-4 and TRBJ2-7, with 8 bases matching TRBD1. CDR1 is SGHNT, CDR2 YYREEE, per germline (reference sequence). The CDR3 totals 15 residues. The junction had 9 bases not matched to a gene; V was cut back by 4 bases and J by 3 bases. CDR3 DNA sequence: TGTGCCAGCAGCACCGGGGGCGACAGGGGCTACGAGCAGTACTTC. Its translation: CASSTGGDRGYEQYF.

This chain uses TRBV27 with TRBJ2-2; the D gene could be TRBD1 or TRBD2 (5 bases each). Trimming shortened V by 5 bases and J by 0 bases, and 10 bases separated the two germline ends. Germline V lookup: CDR1 MNHEY, CDR2 SMNVEV (reference sequence). There are 15 residues in the CDR3. The CDR3 here is CASSLGTANTGELFF. The CDR3, as DNA: TGTGCCAGCAGTCTGGGGACGGCGAACACCGGGGAGCTGTTTTTT.

The genes are TRBV10-2 and TRBJ2-2; D ambiguous. V dropped 8 bases and J dropped 5 bases, with 6 bases sitting between them. The CDR3 is 11 residues long. CDR1 and CDR2 (germline): WSHSY, SAAADI. Written as DNA, the CDR3 is TGCGCCAGCCACGTTACCGGGGAGCTGTTTTTT. Protein product: CASHVTGELFF.

By its share, this clone is medium-sized (0.01 to 0.1%). The chain is built from TRBV5-6 and TRBJ1-6, with a possible D match to TRBD1 (5 bases). CDR3 length equals 15 residues. Germline CDR1 is SGHDT and CDR2 is YYEEEE. Trimming stripped 0 bases from V and 2 bases from J, with 6 bases between. The DNA for the CDR3 is TGTGCCAGCAGCTTGGCGGGGGCCTATAATTCACCCCTCCACTTT. Protein sequence: CASSLAGAYNSPLHF.

J is TRBJ1-2 and V is TRBV5-1; 7 nucleotides agree with TRBD1. Trimming cost V 2 bases and J 3 bases; bases outside gene matches: 7. The CDR3 covers 15 residues. CDR1 and CDR2 from the germline V gene are SGHRS and YFSETQ. CDR3 coding DNA: TGCGCCAGCAGCTTAACAGGGGCCGGAGACTATGGCTACACCTTC. Its translation: CASSLTGAGDYGYTF.

V and J are TRBV19 and TRBJ2-1, with 11 bases identical to TRBD2. Losses at the gene ends were 5 bases for V and 7 bases for J; bases not matched to a gene: 10. Germline V gives CDR1 LNHDA, CDR2 SQIVND (reference sequence). This CDR3 contains 16 residues. The CDR3 region is CASSAFTSGRDNEQFF. In DNA form, the CDR3 reads TGTGCCAGTAGTGCCTTCACTAGCGGGAGAGATAATGAGCAGTTCTTC. Looking up the rest from reference TRBV19 and TRBJ2-1 gives the full variable domain: DGGITQSPKYLFRKEGQNVTLSCEQNLNHDAMYWYRQDPGQGLRLIYYSQIVNDFQKGDIAEGYSVSREKKESFPLTVTSAQKNPTAFYLCASSAFTSGRDNEQFFGPGTRLTVL.

This clone was observed once. The chain combines TRBV5-1 with TRBJ2-5, with a weak D call TRBD1 (6 bases). The CDR3 runs to 15 residues. Germline CDR1 reads SGHRS; CDR2 reads YFSETQ. Trimming pared 1 base from V and 2 bases from J, leaving 12 bases between. The chain's CDR3 is CASSLQVGQQETQYF. The CDR3 bases are TGCGCCAGCAGCTTGCAAGTGGGACAACAAGAGACCCAGTACTTC.

This clone was observed a handful of times. The rearrangement uses TRBV5-1 and TRBJ2-7; 9 bases are a match to TRBD1. Germline-derived CDR1 and CDR2 are SGHRS and YFSETQ. The V gene end was trimmed by 0 bases and the J gene end by 4 bases; junction bases not matched to a gene: 5. The CDR3 consists of 15 residues. Here the CDR3 reads CASSLGRTGEYEQYF. Written as DNA, the CDR3 is TGCGCCAGCAGCTTGGGGCGGACAGGGGAGTACGAGCAGTACTTC.

V is TRBV11-2 and J is TRBJ1-2; D unclear. CDR3 size: 13 residues. V was cut by 0 bases and J by 4 bases, with 6 bases left in between. The germline CDR1 and CDR2 sequences are SGHAT and FQNNGV. CDR3 sequence reads: CASSLDRTYGYTF. The CDR3 region has the DNA TGTGCCAGCAGCTTAGATCGCACCTATGGCTACACCTTC.

The chain recombines TRBV5-6 with TRBJ2-7; 9 nucleotides match TRBD1. Trimming removed 2 bases from V and 11 bases from J; junction bases left unmatched: 5. The CDR3 spans 12 residues. CDR1 is SGHDT, CDR2 YYEEEE, per germline. The CDR3 sequence is CASSFSRDREYF. CDR3 DNA sequence: TGTGCCAGCAGCTTCAGCCGGGACAGGGAGTACTTC.

The CDR3 protein is CASSYSMAAQETQYF. The CDR3 DNA reads as TGTGCCAGCAGTTACTCGATGGCAGCACAAGAGACCCAGTACTTC. This chain uses TRBV6-6 with TRBJ2-5; no clear D gene. This CDR3 is 15 amino acids long. Germline CDR1 MNHNY, CDR2 SVGAGI (reference sequence). The V gene lost 0 bases and the J gene lost 2 bases, with 10 bases spanning the gap.

The V gene is TRBV19, the J gene TRBJ2-1; tentative D call: TRBD1 (6 bases). CDR1 is LNHDA, CDR2 SQIVND, per germline (reference sequence). This CDR3 has 15 amino acids. Trimming removed 0 bases from V and 6 bases from J, with 12 bases in between. The CDR3 DNA reads as TGTGCCAGTAGTATAGACAGGGGCCTCTTCAATGAGCAGTTCTTC. Translated, it gives CASSIDRGLFNEQFF.

The V call is TRBV11-2, the J call TRBJ2-1; 13 bases map to TRBD2. From germline, CDR1 is SGHAT and CDR2 FQNNGV. There are 15 residues in the CDR3. V gave up 5 bases and J gave up 9 bases; unmatched junction bases: 7. The CDR3 coding sequence is TGTGCCAGCAGCCTACTAGCGGGGGGGCCGGGTGAGCAGTTCTTC. Protein: CASSLLAGGPGEQFF.

Note on this clone: Additional DNA sequences in this sample encode the identical CDR3. The rearrangement uses TRBV29-1 and TRBJ1-1; no definite D call. This CDR3 has 13 amino acids. Deletions cut 4 bases from V and 0 bases from J, with 9 bases between. CDR1 and CDR2 (germline): SQVTM, ANQGSEA. CDR3 sequence (DNA): TGCAGCGTTGTAGACGGTTTGAACACTGAAGCTTTCTTT. Protein product: CSVVDGLNTEAFF.

This rearrangement joins TRBV2 to TRBJ2-1; TRBD2 agrees at 12 bases. Trimming cost V 9 bases and J 9 bases; bases outside gene matches: 12. The CDR3 is made up of 15 amino acids. The germline V gene has CDR1 SNHLY and CDR2 FYNNEI. The CDR3 here is CARSTTTSGGSEQFF. CDR3 DNA sequence: TGTGCCAGATCAACTACAACTAGCGGGGGGTCTGAGCAGTTCTTC.

The rearrangement joins TRBV7-9 to TRBJ1-2; a possible D gene is TRBD1 (6 bases). Trimming took 2 bases from V and 6 from J, leaving 13 bases between them. The CDR3 length is 14 residues. Germline V gene lookup returns CDR1 SEHNR and CDR2 FQNEAQ (reference sequence). CDR3 amino acids: CASSLTGGGDGYTF. CDR3 DNA: TGTGCCAGCAGCTTAACAGGCGGGGGCGATGGCTACACCTTC.

A few counts support this clone. The chain has TRBV5-6 and TRBJ2-4, with 8 bases aligning to TRBD2. The CDR3 contains 17 residues. Trimming cost V 0 bases and J 0 bases; bases outside gene matches: 5. Germline-derived CDR1 and CDR2 are SGHDT and YYEEEE. The CDR3 DNA reads as TGTGCCAGCAGCTTGGCCTTTAGCGGGAAAGCCAAAAACATTCAGTACTTC. The encoded protein is CASSLAFSGKAKNIQYF.

The genes are TRBV6-5 and TRBJ2-7; 8 bases map to TRBD2. The CDR3 spans 14 residues. V lost 7 bases and J lost 1; bases outside the gene matches: 6. In germline, CDR1 is MNHEY, CDR2 SVGAGI. CDR3 residues: CASTRSGGSYEQYF. The CDR3 coding sequence is TGTGCCAGCACCAGGAGCGGGGGTTCCTACGAGCAGTACTTC.

This chain connects TRBV7-9 to TRBJ1-2; D is ambiguous. CDR3 length: 16 amino acids. The germline V and J ends were trimmed by 1 base and 5 bases, with 17 bases remaining between them. In germline, CDR1 is SEHNR, CDR2 FQNEAQ (reference sequence). The CDR3 here is CASSLDRTEAFYGYTF. The CDR3 DNA follows: TGTGCCAGCAGCTTAGACCGGACGGAGGCGTTTTATGGCTACACCTTC.

Only a few counts were recorded for this clone. This chain joins TRBV5-1 and TRBJ2-7; 8 bases line up with TRBD1. The ends lost 2 bases at V and 2 bases at J; junction bases unmatched: 9. In germline, CDR1 is SGHRS, CDR2 YFSETQ. This CDR3 is 16 amino acids long. The CDR3 sequence is CASSFGRGPHAYEQYF. CDR3 coding DNA: TGCGCCAGCAGCTTCGGCAGGGGGCCACATGCCTACGAGCAGTACTTC.

The genes are TRBV4-3 and TRBJ1-5; 9 bases align to TRBD1. This CDR3 contains 15 residues. V lost 0 bases and J lost 10; bases outside the gene matches: 7. Germline V gives CDR1 LGHNA, CDR2 YSLEER. The CDR3 DNA reads as TGCGCCAGCAGCCAAGATCCGACAGGGGGAGGCCCCCAGCATTTT. Translating it yields CASSQDPTGGGPQHF.

This clone turned up a few times. The chain is built from TRBV5-5 and TRBJ2-7; 8 nucleotides match TRBD1. From germline, CDR1 is SGHKS and CDR2 YYEKEE (reference sequence). With 5 bases clipped from V and 2 bases from J, the junction kept 12 bases outside the gene matches. The CDR3 is made up of 16 amino acids. The DNA for the CDR3 is TGTGCCAGCAGTCGACAAGCGGCACAGGGGGCCTACGAGCAGTACTTC. Protein sequence: CASSRQAAQGAYEQYF.

V usage is TRBV2 and J usage is TRBJ2-4; 7 bases match TRBD1. The germline gives CDR1 SNHLY, CDR2 FYNNEI. CDR3 length equals 15 residues. Trimming cost V 7 bases and J 9 bases; bases outside gene matches: 15. CDR3 coding DNA: TGTGCCAGCATGGGGGTTAGGACAGGCTTATTCATTCAGTACTTC. Translation gives CASMGVRTGLFIQYF.

The rearrangement joins TRBV7-2 to TRBJ1-2; D gene unclear. This CDR3 contains 12 residues. Germline V lookup: CDR1 SGHTA, CDR2 FQGNSA. V was shortened by 1 base and J by 12 bases, with 12 bases between the two germline ends. In DNA form, the CDR3 reads TGTGCCAGCAGCTTAGGGTTCGGGTACCACACCTTC. This sequence encodes CASSLGFGYHTF. Based on the CDR3 plus reference TRBV7-2 and TRBJ1-2, the full variable domain is GAGVSQSPSNKVTEKGKDVELRCDPISGHTALYWYRQSLGQGLEFLIYFQGNSAPDKSGLPSDRFSAERTGGSVSTLTIQRTQQEDSAVYLCASSLGFGYHTFGSGTRLTVV.

This clone was recorded once. V gene TRBV7-2 combines with J gene TRBJ1-1, with D possibly matching TRBD1 (5 bases). Germline CDR1 is SGHTA and CDR2 is FQGNSA. V lost 2 bases, J lost 4 bases, and 14 bases lay in between. CDR3 length equals 15 residues. The CDR3 reads CASSLYWAGGTEAFF. The CDR3 region has the DNA TGTGCCAGCAGCTTATATTGGGCGGGGGGCACTGAAGCTTTCTTT.